The 7 T cell receptor beta chains presented below share a single source sample, sequenced in a study of cytomegalovirus exposure and HLA in healthy donors. PCR employed 60 Vbeta and 13 Jbeta primers. Some clones are missing from TCRdb's copy, which holds only in-frame ones; the method was immunoSEQ multiplex PCR. The top ten hold around 0.98% of the sample, which has about 160,000 clones, about three quarters seen once. Sequenced: PBMCs. Receptors originate from a woman between 45 and 60 years old in good health and CMV-seropositive.

The chain couples TRBV18 to TRBJ2-1, with D perhaps matching TRBD1 (6 bases). Per germline, CDR1 KGHSH and CDR2 LQKENI. Between the trimmed V and J ends, which lost 1 base and 9 bases, there was a span of 10 bases. This CDR3 region has 13 residues. The CDR3: CASSPLLQGEQFF. The CDR3 coding sequence is TGTGCCAGCTCACCACTACTACAGGGTGAGCAGTTCTTC.

The chain carries TRBV19 and TRBJ2-5, with D unclear. This CDR3 is 14 amino acids long. CDR1 and CDR2 from the germline V gene are LNHDA and SQIVND (reference sequence). V dropped 6 bases and J dropped 4 bases, with 15 bases sitting between them. CDR3 DNA: TGTGCCAGTAGCCCTATTCGGGTTGGAGAGACCCAGTACTTC. Protein sequence: CASSPIRVGETQYF.

This clone was picked up one time. J is TRBJ1-5 and V is TRBV19; 10 bases align to TRBD1. Germline values: CDR1 LNHDA, CDR2 SQIVND (reference sequence). Unmatched junction bases numbered 13, after V lost 9 bases and J lost 8 bases. This CDR3 contains 15 residues. The CDR3 reads CARPTGGLTEKPQHF. The CDR3 region has the DNA TGTGCCAGACCGACAGGGGGCCTTACCGAGAAGCCCCAGCATTTT.

The chain joins TRBV28 to TRBJ2-3; D not resolved. The CDR3 is 17 residues long. V was cut by 2 bases and J by 3 bases, with 18 bases left in between. Germline assignment: CDR1 MDHEN and CDR2 SYDVKM. In DNA, the CDR3 is TGTGCCAGCAGTTTAAGTCTCCTAGGAGATGCGACAGATACGCAGTATTTT. Encoded protein: CASSLSLLGDATDTQYF. Together with reference TRBV28 and TRBJ2-3, the CDR3 gives the full variable domain: DVKVTQSSRYLVKRTGEKVFLECVQDMDHENMFWYRQDPGLGLRLIYFSYDVKMKEKGDIPEGYSVSREKKERFSLILESASTNQTSMYLCASSLSLLGDATDTQYFGPGTRLTVL.

This clone was seen a single time. The rearrangement links TRBV5-8 to TRBJ1-2; tentative D call: TRBD1 (5 bases). The CDR3 length is 15 residues. Trimming shortened V by 0 bases and J by 6 bases, and 15 bases separated the two germline ends. Germline CDR1 SGHTS, CDR2 YDEGEE. CDR3 sequence: CASSLGQRMLDGYTF. DNA for the CDR3: TGTGCCAGCAGCTTGGGACAGAGAATGCTGGATGGCTACACCTTC.

This clone was seen a handful of times. V is TRBV6-1 and J is TRBJ1-5, with TRBD1 matching over 7 bases. Germline trimming cut 4 bases from V and 7 bases from J; bases unmatched to any gene: 4. This CDR3 comprises 13 residues. In germline, CDR1 is MNHNS, CDR2 SASEGT. The CDR3 sequence: CASSGTGEQPQHF. CDR3 nucleotides: TGTGCCAGCAGTGGAACAGGGGAACAGCCCCAGCATTTT.

The genes are TRBV2 and TRBJ2-2; D is possibly TRBD2 (7 bases). Germline V CDR1 and CDR2: SNHLY, FYNNEI. This CDR3 region has 15 residues. V was clipped by 4 bases and J by 6 bases, with 15 bases between them. The CDR3 reads CASSGYRAGAGELFF. The CDR3 nucleotides are TGTGCCAGCAGTGGATACAGGGCGGGGGCCGGGGAGCTGTTTTTT.